The rows below give T cell receptor beta chains drawn from one sample of a study of cytomegalovirus exposure and HLA in healthy donors. The repertoire was sequenced with immunoSEQ multiplex PCR; TCRdb's copy has only in-frame clones and lacks some. This sample has over 150,000 clones, with about 76% found just once. Source material: PBMCs. These receptor sequences come from a woman aged 40 to 50 in good health and CMV-seropositive. The CDR3 runs from the conserved cysteine through the conserved F or W. A D gene is named only where the DNA matches it firmly. Expanded clones are given a class, and other clones once, few, many or no size at all.

d_gene	v_gene	abundance	j_gene	CDR3nt	CDR3aa
-	TRBV5-1	-	TRBJ1-2	TGCGCCAGCAGCTTGGATTACAGCCAATATGGCTACACCTTC	CASSLDYSQYGYTF
TRBD2	TRBV10-1	-	TRBJ2-7	TGCGCCAGCAGTGCAAATAGCGGGGCCTCCTACGAGCAGTACTTC	CASSANSGASYEQYF
-	TRBV12-5	once	TRBJ1-4	TGTGCTAGTGGTTTGATAGTAGGGGGAGATGAAAAACTGTTTTTT	CASGLIVGGDEKLFF
-	TRBV20-1	-	TRBJ2-3	TGCAGTGCCGATGCAGTTACGCAGTATTTT	CSADAVTQYF
-	TRBV18	few	TRBJ1-4	TGTGCCAGCTCACCAAAAGACAGAAATGAAAAACTGTTTTTT	CASSPKDRNEKLFF
-	TRBV14	few	TRBJ1-2	TGTGCCAGCAGCAACCGACAGACCGCTGGCTACACCTTC	CASSNRQTAGYTF
TRBD2	TRBV2	once	TRBJ2-1	TGTGCCAGCAAGGCTAGCGGAGGGTCCTACAATGAGCAGTTCTTC	CASKASGGSYNEQFF
TRBD1	TRBV28	-	TRBJ1-2	TGTGCCAGCAGAGGACAGGGGAACTATGGCTACACCTTC	CASRGQGNYGYTF
-	TRBV10-2	-	TRBJ1-4	TGCGCCAGCAGTCGACCCGGAGGAGGAGGAAAACTGTTTTTT	CASSRPGGGGKLFF
-	TRBV28	-	TRBJ1-5	TGTGCCAGCAGTTTGAGGAGTCAGCCCCAGCATTTT	CASSLRSQPQHF
-	TRBV10-3	-	TRBJ1-1	TGTGCCATCAGCTACGAAGGGGGTATCAGGGGAAGCACTGAAGCTTTCTTT	CAISYEGGIRGSTEAFF
-	TRBV18	once	TRBJ2-5	TGTGCCAGCTCACCACAGACAGAAGAGACCCAGTACTTC	CASSPQTEETQYF
-	TRBV4-1	-	TRBJ1-5	TGCGCCAGCAGCCAAATTCCCGGTAGCAATCAGCCCCAGCATTTT	CASSQIPGSNQPQHF
-	TRBV5-8	-	TRBJ1-2	TGTGCCAGCAGCTTGGGACAAGTTGAATATGGCTACACCTTC	CASSLGQVEYGYTF
TRBD1	TRBV7-6	-	TRBJ2-5	TGTGCCAGCAGCTTATTTACAGGGGTACAAGAGACCCAGTACTTC	CASSLFTGVQETQYF
-	TRBV2	-	TRBJ1-2	TGTGCCAGCAGTGAAGGGACAGCGTATGGCTACACCTTC	CASSEGTAYGYTF
TRBD1	TRBV6-1	-	TRBJ1-2	TGTGCCAGCAGTGAAAGACAGGGGCTCGATGGCTACACCTTC	CASSERQGLDGYTF
-	TRBV5-1	-	TRBJ1-2	TGCGCCAGCAGCCTAACAGGGAGCTATGGCTACACCTTC	CASSLTGSYGYTF
-	TRBV7-9	-	TRBJ2-1	TGTGCCAGCAGCCGGGAAGGGGAGCAGTTCTTC	CASSREGEQFF
TRBD2	TRBV5-1	-	TRBJ2-3	TGCGCCAGCACCGACGGGGCGGGAGGACGCGGCACAGATACGCAGTATTTT	CASTDGAGGRGTDTQYF
-	TRBV4-2	-	TRBJ2-2	TGTGCCAGCAGCCAAGATACGGAGGCCGGGGCGAACACCGGGGAGCTGTTTTTT	CASSQDTEAGANTGELFF
TRBD1	TRBV7-8	-	TRBJ1-6	TGTGCCAGCAGCTTGAACTTACCGGGACAGGCGAGCTCCTATAATTCACCCCTCCACTTT	CASSLNLPGQASSYNSPLHF
-	TRBV7-8	-	TRBJ2-7	TGTGCCAGCAGCTTAGCGGAGTCCTACGAGCAGTACTTC	CASSLAESYEQYF
TRBD1	TRBV6-1	-	TRBJ1-2	TGTGCCAGCAGTGAACCCGGGACAGCGAACCCTAACTATGGCTACACCTTC	CASSEPGTANPNYGYTF
-	TRBV6-1	-	TRBJ1-5	TGTGCCAGCAGTGCCCAGGGCAATCAGCCCCAGCATTTT	CASSAQGNQPQHF
-	TRBV7-8	-	TRBJ1-1	TGTGCCAGCAGCTTAGGGACAGCCCCTGAAGCTTTCTTT	CASSLGTAPEAFF
TRBD2	TRBV7-2	-	TRBJ2-7	TGTGCCAGCAGCAAGAGTAGGACTAGCGAGAGCTCCTACGAGCAGTACTTC	CASSKSRTSESSYEQYF
TRBD1	TRBV28	-	TRBJ1-2	TGTGCCAGCGAAACGGGGACAGGGGACGGCTACACCTTC	CASETGTGDGYTF
-	TRBV5-4	few	TRBJ2-7	TGTGCCTCGAGGCCAGCGGCGTCCTACGAGCAGTACTTC	CASRPAASYEQYF
TRBD1	TRBV5-1	-	TRBJ1-3	TGCGCCAGCAGCCTGACAGGGGACTCTGGAAACACCATATATTTT	CASSLTGDSGNTIYF
-	TRBV14	-	TRBJ1-1	TGTGCCAGCAGTGATCAGATGAACACTGAAGCTTTCTTT	CASSDQMNTEAFF
TRBD1	TRBV15	-	TRBJ1-2	TGTGCCACCAGCAGGGGGGGACAGGGGAGCTATGGCTACACCTTC	CATSRGGQGSYGYTF
-	TRBV30	-	TRBJ1-2	TGTGCCAGAGGGGCGGGATATGGCTACACCTTC	CARGAGYGYTF
TRBD1	TRBV6-6	-	TRBJ1-2	TGTGCCAGCAGTGGGACAGGGTCGTGGTATGACTATGGCTACACCTTC	CASSGTGSWYDYGYTF
TRBD2	TRBV27	-	TRBJ2-2	TGTGCCAGCAGTAAGGGACTAGCGGGAAGGTGGGACGCCGGGGAGCTGTTTTTT	CASSKGLAGRWDAGELFF
-	TRBV5-6	-	TRBJ2-7	TGTGCCAGCAGCCCGCCAGGAGGGTGGGGGACCTACGAGCAGTACTTC	CASSPPGGWGTYEQYF
TRBD1	TRBV2	-	TRBJ1-1	TGTGCCAGCAGTGAACAGGGGGTCTTTACTGAAGCTTTCTTT	CASSEQGVFTEAFF
-	TRBV25-1	-	TRBJ1-2	TGTGCCAGCAGTGAAGGGGCTCGCTATGGCTACACCTTC	CASSEGARYGYTF
-	TRBV11-3	-	TRBJ2-7	TGTGCCAGCAGCTATTCACAGGGATACGAGCAGTACTTC	CASSYSQGYEQYF
TRBD1	TRBV4-2	-	TRBJ1-1	TGTGCCAGCAGCCAGGCCGGGACAGGGGGAGGGGGAGGGGAAGCTTTCTTT	CASSQAGTGGGGGEAFF
TRBD1	TRBV2	-	TRBJ1-2	TGTGCCAGCAGTGGCAGACAGGGGGGCTATGGCTACACCTTC	CASSGRQGGYGYTF
-	TRBV11-3	-	TRBJ2-6	TGTGCCAGCGGCGGGCCCTCCGGGGCCAACGTCCTGACTTTC	CASGGPSGANVLTF
-	TRBV5-1	-	TRBJ1-1	TGCGCCAGCACCTCTCTTAGTAAAGGGGTGAATTTCGCTGAAGCTTTCTTT	CASTSLSKGVNFAEAFF
-	TRBV30	-	TRBJ2-3	TGTGCCTGGATCCAATCGATCACAGTCGGGGCGCAGTATTTT	CAWIQSITVGAQYF
-	TRBV14	-	TRBJ1-1	TGTGCCAGCAGCCAAGAGGGAGGGCGAATAGCTTTCTTT	CASSQEGGRIAFF
TRBD2	TRBV29-1	-	TRBJ2-3	TGCAGCGTCATGACTCGCCTAGCGGTGAGCACAGATACGCAGTATTTT	CSVMTRLAVSTDTQYF
TRBD1	TRBV14	-	TRBJ1-1	TGTGCCAGCAGCCTATCGACAGGGCTGCTGGGAGCTTTCTTT	CASSLSTGLLGAFF
TRBD2	TRBV5-1	-	TRBJ2-1	TGCGCCAGCAGCTTGAGGGCTAGCGGAGCCTCCAATGAGCAGTTCTTC	CASSLRASGASNEQFF
-	TRBV5-4	-	TRBJ1-6	TGTGCCAGCAGCTTGGAGGGGATCCGTAATTCACCCCTCCACTTT	CASSLEGIRNSPLHF